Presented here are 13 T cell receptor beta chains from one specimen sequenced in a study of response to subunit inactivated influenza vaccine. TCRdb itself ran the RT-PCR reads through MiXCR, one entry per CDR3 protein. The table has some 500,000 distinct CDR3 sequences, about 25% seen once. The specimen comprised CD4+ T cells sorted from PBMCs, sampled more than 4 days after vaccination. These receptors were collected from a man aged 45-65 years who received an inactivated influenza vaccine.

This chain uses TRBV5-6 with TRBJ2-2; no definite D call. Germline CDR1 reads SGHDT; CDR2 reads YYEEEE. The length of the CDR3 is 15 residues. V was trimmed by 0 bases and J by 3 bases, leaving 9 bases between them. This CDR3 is CASSLVDGHTGELFF. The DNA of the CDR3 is TGTGCCAGCAGCTTGGTAGATGGGCACACCGGGGAGCTGTTTTTT.

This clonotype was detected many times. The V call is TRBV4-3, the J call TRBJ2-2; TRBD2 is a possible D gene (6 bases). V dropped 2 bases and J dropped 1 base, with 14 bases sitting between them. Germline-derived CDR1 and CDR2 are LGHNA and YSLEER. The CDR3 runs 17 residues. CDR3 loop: CASSQLTAGMNTGELFF. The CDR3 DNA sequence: TGCGCCAGCAGCCAACTTACGGCGGGGATGAACACCGGGGAGCTGTTTTTT.

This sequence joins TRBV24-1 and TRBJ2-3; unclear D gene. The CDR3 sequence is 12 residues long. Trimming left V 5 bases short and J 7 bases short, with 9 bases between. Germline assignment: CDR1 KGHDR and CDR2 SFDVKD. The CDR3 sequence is CATSVDHYTQYF. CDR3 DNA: TGTGCCACCAGTGTGGACCATTATACGCAGTATTTT.

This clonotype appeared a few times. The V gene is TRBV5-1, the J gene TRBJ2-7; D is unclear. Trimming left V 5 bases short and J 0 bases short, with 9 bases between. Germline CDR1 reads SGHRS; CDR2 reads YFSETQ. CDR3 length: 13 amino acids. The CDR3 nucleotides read TGCGCCAGCAGTAAGACGTCCTCCTACGAGCAGTACTTC. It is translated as CASSKTSSYEQYF.

CDR3 region: CASSLATSWETQYF. The CDR3 coding sequence is TGTGCCAGCAGCTTAGCAACTAGCTGGGAGACCCAGTACTTC. V usage is TRBV7-6 and J usage is TRBJ2-5; possibly TRBD2 for D (6 bases). The CDR3 has 14 amino acids. From germline, CDR1 is SGHVS and CDR2 FNYEAQ. Trimming stripped 0 bases from V and 5 bases from J, with 10 bases between.

The CDR3 region has the DNA TGCAGTGCTAGATCAACGCTAGCGGGAGAGTTCTTC. This gives the protein CSARSTLAGEFF. The genes are TRBV20-1 and TRBJ2-1, with 10 bases fitting TRBD2. The J segment lost 14 bases and the V segment lost 2 bases, leaving 6 bases of the junction unmatched. The germline CDR1 and CDR2 sequences are DFQATT and SNEGSKA (reference sequence). CDR3 length: 12 amino acids.

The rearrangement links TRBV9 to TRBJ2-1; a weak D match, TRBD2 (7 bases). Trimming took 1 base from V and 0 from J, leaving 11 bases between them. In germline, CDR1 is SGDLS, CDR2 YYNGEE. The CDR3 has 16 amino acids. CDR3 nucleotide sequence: TGTGCCAGCAGCGTATCCGGGGGGCCCTCCTACAATGAGCAGTTCTTC. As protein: CASSVSGGPSYNEQFF.

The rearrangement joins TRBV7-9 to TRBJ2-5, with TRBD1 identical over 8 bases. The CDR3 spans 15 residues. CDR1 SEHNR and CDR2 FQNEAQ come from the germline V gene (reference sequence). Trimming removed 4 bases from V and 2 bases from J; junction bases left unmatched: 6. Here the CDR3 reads CASSYGQGKQETQYF. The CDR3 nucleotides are TGTGCCAGCAGCTACGGACAGGGAAAGCAAGAGACCCAGTACTTC. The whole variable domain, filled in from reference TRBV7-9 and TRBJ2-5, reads DTGVSQNPRHKITKRGQNVTFRCDPISEHNRLYWYRQTLGQGPEFLTYFQNEAQLEKSRLLSDRFSAERPKGSFSTLEIQRTEQGDSAMYLCASSYGQGKQETQYFGPGTRLLVL.

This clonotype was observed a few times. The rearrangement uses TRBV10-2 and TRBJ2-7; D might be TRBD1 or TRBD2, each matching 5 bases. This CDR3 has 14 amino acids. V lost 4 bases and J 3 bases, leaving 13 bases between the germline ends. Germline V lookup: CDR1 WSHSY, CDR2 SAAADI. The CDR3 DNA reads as TGCGCCAGCAGTGTCAGGGAGCTACACTACGAGCAGTACTTC. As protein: CASSVRELHYEQYF.

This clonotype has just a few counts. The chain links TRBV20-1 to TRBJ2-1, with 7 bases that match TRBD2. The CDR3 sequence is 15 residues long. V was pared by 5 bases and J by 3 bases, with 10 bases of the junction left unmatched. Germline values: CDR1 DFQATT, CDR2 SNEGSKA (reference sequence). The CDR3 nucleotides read TGCAGTGCTCTTATTCTAGCGGACCTCTACAATGAGCAGTTCTTC. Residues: CSALILADLYNEQFF.

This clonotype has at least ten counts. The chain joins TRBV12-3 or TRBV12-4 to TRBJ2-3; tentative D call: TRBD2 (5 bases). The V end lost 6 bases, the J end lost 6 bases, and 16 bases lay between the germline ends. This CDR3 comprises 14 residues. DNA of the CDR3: TGTGCCAGCAGGGTCAACGGAAGAGGGGATACGCAGTATTTT. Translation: CASRVNGRGDTQYF.

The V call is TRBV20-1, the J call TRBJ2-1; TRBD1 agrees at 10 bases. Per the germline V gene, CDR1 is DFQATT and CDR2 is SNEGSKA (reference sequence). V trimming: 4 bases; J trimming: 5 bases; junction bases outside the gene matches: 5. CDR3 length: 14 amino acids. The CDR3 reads CSAITGQGNNEQFF. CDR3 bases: TGCAGTGCTATTACGGGACAGGGGAACAATGAGCAGTTCTTC.

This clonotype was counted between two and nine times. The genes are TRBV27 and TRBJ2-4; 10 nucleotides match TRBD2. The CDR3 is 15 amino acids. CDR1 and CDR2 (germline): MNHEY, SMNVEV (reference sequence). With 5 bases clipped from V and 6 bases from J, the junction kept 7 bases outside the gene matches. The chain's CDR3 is CASSQTSGSRNIQYF. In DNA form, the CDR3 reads TGTGCCAGCAGTCAGACTAGCGGGTCGAGAAACATTCAGTACTTC.